These 10 T cell receptor beta chains came from one sample sequenced in a study of OX40 agonist ivuxolimab in advanced cancers. Here immunoSEQ multiplex PCR was the method, and the copy in TCRdb shows in-frame clones only, minus some. The data show around 50,000 clones, about 83% seen once. Here the sequenced sample was CD4+ or CD8+ T cells sorted from blood, taken in a trial of the OX40 agonist ivuxolimab. These receptors came from an adult with an advanced solid tumor such as melanoma, head and neck, liver or kidney cancer.

This sequence joins TRBV11-3 and TRBJ2-1, with 8 bases aligning to TRBD2. Germline trimming cut 7 bases from V and 4 bases from J; bases unmatched to any gene: 12. Looked up from germline, CDR1 is SGHNT and CDR2 is YENEEA. The CDR3 length is 16 residues. The CDR3 coding sequence is TGTGCCAGCACCCAGTCACCGGGAGGGCGGTACAATGAGCAGTTCTTC. This codes for CASTQSPGGRYNEQFF.

This chain links TRBV7-9 with TRBJ2-5; D possibly corresponds to TRBD2 (7 bases). The germline V and J ends were trimmed by 4 bases and 1 base, with 10 bases remaining between them. Germline-derived CDR1 and CDR2 are SEHNR and FQNEAQ (reference sequence). The CDR3 loop spans 14 amino acids. The chain's CDR3 is CASSWGGFQETQYF. In DNA, the CDR3 is TGTGCCAGCAGCTGGGGGGGCTTCCAAGAGACCCAGTACTTC.

This chain links TRBV5-4 with TRBJ2-5; 8 positions match TRBD1. Trimming took 4 bases from V and 6 from J; bases not matched to a gene: 5. The CDR3 extends over 13 amino acids. Germline V gene sequence: CDR1 SGHNT, CDR2 YYREEE (reference sequence). The CDR3 loop is CASSLDRGKTQYF. The DNA of the CDR3 is TGTGCCAGCAGCCTAGACAGGGGAAAGACCCAGTACTTC.

CDR3 amino acids: CASSTRTSGLQETQYF. CDR3 coding DNA: TGTGCCAGTAGTACAAGGACTAGCGGGTTACAAGAGACCCAGTACTTC. The V gene is TRBV19, the J gene TRBJ2-5, with 11 bases fitting TRBD2. V was pared by 4 bases and J by 2 bases, with 6 bases of the junction left unmatched. CDR3 length equals 16 residues. CDR1 is LNHDA, CDR2 SQIVND, per germline (reference sequence). Using reference TRBV19 and TRBJ2-5 for the parts outside the CDR3, the full variable domain is DGGITQSPKYLFRKEGQNVTLSCEQNLNHDAMYWYRQDPGQGLRLIYYSQIVNDFQKGDIAEGYSVSREKKESFPLTVTSAQKNPTAFYLCASSTRTSGLQETQYFGPGTRLLVL.

The gene calls are TRBV7-2 and TRBJ2-7; 10 bases are a match to TRBD1. The CDR3 is 14 residues long. V lost 1 base and J lost 6; bases outside the gene matches: 3. Germline loops: CDR1 SGHTA, CDR2 FQGNSA. CDR3 protein: CASSLEGTGVEQYF. The CDR3 nucleotides are TGTGCCAGCAGCTTAGAAGGGACAGGGGTCGAGCAGTACTTC.

The gene calls are TRBV7-8 and TRBJ2-7; no definite D call. Trimming left V 1 base short and J 7 bases short, with 8 bases between. The germline gives CDR1 SGHVS, CDR2 FQNEAQ. The CDR3 sequence is 12 residues long. Here the CDR3 DNA reads TGTGCCAGCAGCTTAGTTGTAGAAGAGCAGTACTTC. It yields the protein CASSLVVEEQYF.

The V and J genes are TRBV7-9 and TRBJ2-1; the match to TRBD2 covers 10 bases. Germline CDR1 SEHNR, CDR2 FQNEAQ (reference sequence). The CDR3 extends over 16 amino acids. J lost 7 bases, V lost 1 base, and 7 bases had no gene match. CDR3 region: CASSLVASGSINEQFF. CDR3 in DNA: TGTGCCAGCAGCTTAGTCGCTAGCGGGAGTATAAATGAGCAGTTCTTC.

This chain uses TRBV19 with TRBJ1-5; 8 nucleotides align to TRBD1. Germline V gives CDR1 LNHDA, CDR2 SQIVND (reference sequence). J gave up 4 bases and V 7 bases, and 6 bases lay outside the gene matches. The length of the CDR3 is 14 residues. CDR3 region: CASTHRGYNQPQHF. The CDR3 nucleotides are TGTGCCAGTACCCACAGGGGGTATAATCAGCCCCAGCATTTT.

The gene calls are TRBV6-1 and TRBJ1-4; TRBD1 might be the D (6 bases). Trimming cost V 9 bases and J 6 bases, with 14 bases left between them. The CDR3 is 13 amino acids. Per the germline V gene, CDR1 is MNHNS and CDR2 is SASEGT. DNA for the CDR3: TGTGCCAGTGTAGGGGACACTTATGAAAAACTGTTTTTT. Its translation is CASVGDTYEKLFF.

The genes are TRBV6-6 and TRBJ2-1; D is unresolved. The CDR3 contains 11 residues. With 6 bases removed from V and 9 bases from J, the gap between germline ends came to 9 bases. Per the germline V gene, CDR1 is MNHNY and CDR2 is SVGAGI (reference sequence). The CDR3 sequence is CASRLAGEQFF. As DNA, the CDR3 is TGTGCCAGCAGGTTAGCTGGTGAGCAGTTCTTC.